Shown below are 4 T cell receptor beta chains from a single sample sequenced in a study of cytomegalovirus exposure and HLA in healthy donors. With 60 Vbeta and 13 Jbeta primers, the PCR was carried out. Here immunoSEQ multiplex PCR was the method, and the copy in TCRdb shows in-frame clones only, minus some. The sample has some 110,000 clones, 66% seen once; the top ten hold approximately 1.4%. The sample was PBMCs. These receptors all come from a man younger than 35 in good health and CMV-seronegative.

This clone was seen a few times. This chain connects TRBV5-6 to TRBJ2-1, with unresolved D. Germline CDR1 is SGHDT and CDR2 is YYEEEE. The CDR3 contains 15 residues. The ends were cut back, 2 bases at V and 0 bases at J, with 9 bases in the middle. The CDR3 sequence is CASSFYINSYNEQFF. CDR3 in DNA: TGTGCCAGCAGCTTTTACATAAACTCCTACAATGAGCAGTTCTTC.

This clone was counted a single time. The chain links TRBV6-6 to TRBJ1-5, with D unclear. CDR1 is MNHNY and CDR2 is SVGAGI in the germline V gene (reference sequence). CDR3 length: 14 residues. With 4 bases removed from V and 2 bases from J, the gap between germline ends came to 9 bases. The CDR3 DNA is TGTGCCAGCAGTTTCGGTAGCCGCAATCAGCCCCAGCATTTT. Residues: CASSFGSRNQPQHF.

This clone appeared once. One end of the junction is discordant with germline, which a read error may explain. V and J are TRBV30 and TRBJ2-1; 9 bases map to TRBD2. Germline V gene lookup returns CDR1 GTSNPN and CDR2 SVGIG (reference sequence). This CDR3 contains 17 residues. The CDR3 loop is CAWRVIRAGGLNNEQFF. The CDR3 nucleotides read TGTGCCTGGCGTGTTATCAGGGCGGGGGGGTTAAACAATGAGCAGTTCTTC.

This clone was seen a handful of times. The CDR3 sequence is CASSQDLADTQYF. The CDR3 nucleotides are TGCGCCAGCAGCCAAGATTTAGCAGATACGCAGTATTTT. The chain carries TRBV4-1 and TRBJ2-3; D unclear. The germline CDR1 and CDR2 sequences are MGHRA and YSYEKL. The CDR3 extends over 13 amino acids. With 0 bases removed from V and 4 bases from J, the gap between germline ends came to 5 bases.